A selection of T cell receptor beta chains follows, all from one sample in a study of CD8+ T cells in alopecia areata. Only in-frame clones appear in the TCRdb table, and some are missing; sequencing was by immunoSEQ multiplex PCR. Of about 150,000 clones in the sample, nearly 55% were seen once. Sample: CD8+ T cells sorted from blood, taken at week 4, from a patient treated with tofacitinib. All receptors come from a human donor with alopecia areata. The CDR3 runs from the conserved cysteine through the conserved F or W. A D gene is named only where the DNA matches it firmly. Rows give clone size only sometimes, using once, few, many, or a class for an expanded clone.

J	size	V	D	DNA	CDR3
TRBJ2-2	.	TRBV5-1	TRBD1	TGCGCCAGCAGCCCGGGACAGGGAGCCGGGGAGCTGTTTTTT	CASSPGQGAGELFF
TRBJ2-3	.	TRBV27	.	TGTGCCAGCAGTACTACGACTTGGGATACGCAGTATTTT	CASSTTTWDTQYF
TRBJ1-1	few	TRBV9	.	TGTGCCAGCAGCGTAGCTAGGGGGAACACTGAAGCTTTCTTT	CASSVARGNTEAFF
TRBJ2-1	.	TRBV5-6	TRBD1	TGTGCCAGCAGCTCGCCGGGACAGGGAATGAATGAGCAGTTCTTC	CASSSPGQGMNEQFF
TRBJ2-1	.	TRBV30	.	TGTGCCTGGAGCGCGATAGACAATGAGCAGTTCTTC	CAWSAIDNEQFF
TRBJ2-7	.	TRBV11-2	.	TGTGCCAGCAGCTACTCACCGGGACGTATATCCTACGAGCAGTACTTC	CASSYSPGRISYEQYF
TRBJ2-7	.	TRBV4-1	.	TGCGCCAGCAGCCACCCCGCCGGTGGGAAAGTCGAGCAGTACTTC	CASSHPAGGKVEQYF
TRBJ1-2	.	TRBV29-1	TRBD1	TGCAGCGTACAGGGGAACTATGGCTACACCTTC	CSVQGNYGYTF
TRBJ2-5	.	TRBV5-8	.	TGTGCCAGCAGCTTGGGCGGGGAACTCCAAGAGACCCAGTACTTC	CASSLGGELQETQYF
TRBJ2-3	few	TRBV7-9	.	TGTGCCAGCAGACCCGGGACCACAGATACGCAGTATTTT	CASRPGTTDTQYF
TRBJ2-1	.	TRBV2	.	TGTGCCAGCACTCTCCTCGCGGGGGCTCACAATGAGCAGTTCTTC	CASTLLAGAHNEQFF
TRBJ1-1	.	TRBV30	.	TGTGCCTGGCTTCCAGTGGGCACTGAAGCTTTCTTT	CAWLPVGTEAFF
TRBJ1-1	.	TRBV7-3	.	TGTGCCAGCAGCTTACTAGGGGGTGCCAGCACTGAAGCTTTCTTT	CASSLLGGASTEAFF
TRBJ1-2	once	TRBV4-1	.	TGCGCCAGCAGCCATGTCCGGGAGGGAAACGGCTACACCTTC	CASSHVREGNGYTF
TRBJ2-7	once	TRBV27	TRBD2	TGTGCCAGCAGTTCCCTAGCGGGACCCTACGAGCAGTACTTC	CASSSLAGPYEQYF
TRBJ2-7	.	TRBV29-1	TRBD1	TGCAGCGTCGAGCTCCGGGACAGCTCCTACGAGCAGTACTTC	CSVELRDSSYEQYF
TRBJ2-1	.	TRBV13	.	TGTGCCAGCAGCCCTCCCGCCCGGTATGAGCAGTTCTTC	CASSPPARYEQFF
TRBJ1-1	.	TRBV29-1	.	TGCAGCGTTTACGGGAGCGAGGCTTTCTTT	CSVYGSEAFF
TRBJ2-7	few	TRBV10-3	.	TGTGCCATCAGTGAGTCAGGTAGGGCCACCCACGAGCAGTACTTC	CAISESGRATHEQYF
TRBJ1-1	.	TRBV30	.	TGTGCCTGGAGTGTCCAGTCCACTGAAGCTTTCTTT	CAWSVQSTEAFF
TRBJ2-5	.	TRBV25-1	.	TGTGCCAGCAGTGAATTTGAATTCCAAGAGACCCAGTACTTC	CASSEFEFQETQYF
TRBJ1-2	few	TRBV5-4	TRBD1	TGTGCCAGCAGTATTACAGGGGAACCCCTACTTGGCTACACCTTC	CASSITGEPLLGYTF
TRBJ1-2	few	TRBV6-5	TRBD1	TGTGCCAGCAGGCAGTCAGGGGGCGACGGCTACACCTTC	CASRQSGGDGYTF
TRBJ1-5	.	TRBV30	.	TGTGCCTGGAGTTGGGGAAAAGATCAGCCCCAGCATTTT	CAWSWGKDQPQHF
TRBJ2-3	.	TRBV6-5	TRBD2	TGTGCCAGCAGTTACTCTCGAAGCGGGGGCACAGATACGCAGTATTTT	CASSYSRSGGTDTQYF
TRBJ2-1	.	TRBV13	TRBD2	TGTGCCAGCAGCCCGCCGACTAGCGGGGCCTACAATGAGCAGTTCTTC	CASSPPTSGAYNEQFF
TRBJ1-5	.	TRBV4-1	TRBD1	TGCGCCAGCAGCGCCCGACAGGGACTGGGGCAGCCCCAGCATTTT	CASSARQGLGQPQHF
TRBJ1-5	few	TRBV6-5	.	TGTGCCAGCAGGTGGAGGGAAGGCAATCAGCCCCAGCATTTT	CASRWREGNQPQHF
TRBJ1-2	few	TRBV4-2	.	TGTGCCAGCAGCCACCCGGGGACTAGCTATGGCTACACCTTC	CASSHPGTSYGYTF
TRBJ1-1	once	TRBV4-1	TRBD1	TGCGCCAGCAGCCAAGACGGGGGACAGGGGTTAGGAGCTTTCTTT	CASSQDGGQGLGAFF
TRBJ2-2	.	TRBV9	.	TGTGCCAGCAGCGTAGGAGGGGCGCACGGGGAGCTGTTTTTT	CASSVGGAHGELFF
TRBJ2-5	few	TRBV4-2	TRBD2	TGTGCCAGCAGCCAGACTAGCCCTCAAGTAGAGACCCAGTACTTC	CASSQTSPQVETQYF
TRBJ2-7	many	TRBV4-3	.	TGCGCCAGCAGCCAAGAGGAGGGCTCCTCCTACGAGCAGTACTTC	CASSQEEGSSYEQYF
TRBJ2-1	.	TRBV7-2	TRBD2	TGTGCCAGCAGCCCGGGACTAGCCTACTCGCAGTTCTTC	CASSPGLAYSQFF
TRBJ1-5	.	TRBV27	.	TGTGCCAGCAGTTTATGGGGGGCTAGCAATCAGCCCCAGCATTTT	CASSLWGASNQPQHF
TRBJ2-5	once	TRBV9	.	TGTGCCAGCAGCCCTCATCCGGACTCCCCGGAGACCCAGTACTTC	CASSPHPDSPETQYF
TRBJ2-7	.	TRBV13	TRBD1	TGTGCCAGCAGCCAGGGGGACAGGGCCGCCTACGAGCAGTACTTC	CASSQGDRAAYEQYF
TRBJ2-5	few	TRBV7-9	TRBD2	TGTGCCAGCAGCGCTCCGGGACTAAATTACGAGACCCAGTACTTC	CASSAPGLNYETQYF
TRBJ2-5	.	TRBV9	.	TGTGCCAGCAGCGTAGCTAGCTTGGAGACCCAGTACTTC	CASSVASLETQYF
TRBJ1-6	.	TRBV2	TRBD1	TGTGCCAGGAGAGTGGGCGACCCAGGGGGATCATCACCCCTCCACTTT	CARRVGDPGGSSPLHF
TRBJ2-3	.	TRBV5-6	.	TGTGCCAGCAGCCGGGATAACGCAGATACGCAGTATTTT	CASSRDNADTQYF
TRBJ2-1	many	TRBV7-3	TRBD2	TGTGCCAGCAGCCCCGGCGGGGGTCCCTACAATGAGCAGTTCTTC	CASSPGGGPYNEQFF
TRBJ1-5	.	TRBV19	TRBD1	TGTGCCAGTAGTCCTGGCGACAGGGCAAAAAATCAGCCCCAGCATTTT	CASSPGDRAKNQPQHF
TRBJ1-1	.	TRBV29-1	.	TGCAGCGTCCTAGGGCTCGGGGGCACTGAAGCTTTCTTT	CSVLGLGGTEAFF
TRBJ2-2	.	TRBV19	.	TGTGCCAGTAGTATATCGGAGGGAGCATACACCGGGGAGCTGTTTTTT	CASSISEGAYTGELFF
TRBJ1-2	.	TRBV29-1	.	TGCAGCGTTGATTTGCCAGAGACCAACTATGGCTACACCTTC	CSVDLPETNYGYTF
TRBJ1-6	.	TRBV5-1	TRBD1	TGCGCCAGCAGCCTGGAGTGGACAGGGCTTAATTCACCCCTCCACTTT	CASSLEWTGLNSPLHF
TRBJ1-1	.	TRBV7-9	.	TGTGCCAGCAGCTTAGCCGGGAGGGAAGCTTTCTTT	CASSLAGREAFF
TRBJ2-2	.	TRBV4-2	TRBD2	TGTGCCAGCAGCCGCGGGCGGGGGACCGGGGAGCTGTTTTTT	CASSRGRGTGELFF
TRBJ2-2	.	TRBV15	TRBD1	TGTGCCACCAGCGGTCACAGGGGAAGAGGGAACACCGGGGAGCTGTTTTTT	CATSGHRGRGNTGELFF
TRBJ1-2	.	TRBV29-1	.	TGCAGCGTTGAACCCCGGAGGCCGACAGAGGGCTACACCTTC	CSVEPRRPTEGYTF
TRBJ1-2	.	TRBV5-6	.	TGTGCCAGCAGCTGGGGGACGCCAAACTATGGCTACACCTTC	CASSWGTPNYGYTF
TRBJ1-5	.	TRBV7-2	.	TGTGCCAGCAGCCGGGAGGGCTATAGCAATCAGCCCCAGCATTTT	CASSREGYSNQPQHF
TRBJ2-1	few	TRBV2	.	TGTGCCAGCAGTGTTCCGGCCTACAATGAGCAGTTCTTC	CASSVPAYNEQFF
TRBJ2-2	.	TRBV4-1	.	TGCGCCAGCAGCCAAGGCGAGGGTGGGGACACCGGGGAGCTGTTTTTT	CASSQGEGGDTGELFF